The 29 T cell receptor beta chains reported below all come from one sample, sequenced in a study of T-cell reconstitution after alpha-beta-depleted transplantation in children. It was with unique molecular identifiers that the TCRbeta library was prepared. TCRdb used MiXCR to reprocess the PCR reads, holding one entry per CDR3 protein. The repertoire holds approximately 800,000 distinct CDR3 sequences, less than 20% seen once, with about 5% in the top ten. The sample here was PBMCs, mostly from graft donor cells, taken 360 days after TCRalphabeta/CD19-depleted stem cell transplant. The receptors originated from a male patient under 18 who had a stem cell transplant for acute lymphoblastic leukemia, so the T cells may come from the graft donor.

This clonotype turned up a few times. The V gene is TRBV2, the J gene TRBJ1-1; D uncertain. Germline V gene data show CDR1 as SNHLY and CDR2 as FYNNEI. Trimming took off 9 bases at V and 1 base at J, with 12 bases between the two ends. The CDR3 has 13 amino acids. The CDR3 is CASLGWGNTEAFF. In DNA, the CDR3 is TGTGCCAGTCTAGGTTGGGGGAACACTGAAGCTTTCTTT.

This clonotype was seen ten or more times. The chain links TRBV5-1 to TRBJ2-5, with D perhaps TRBD2 (5 bases). Germline V CDR1 and CDR2: SGHRS, YFSETQ. V shed 0 bases and J shed 5 bases, with 14 bases lying between them. The CDR3 consists of 15 residues. The CDR3 DNA sequence: TGCGCCAGCAGCTTGGGGCTAGCTACTGGTGAGACCCAGTACTTC. It encodes CASSLGLATGETQYF.

The chain has TRBV20-1 and TRBJ2-7; 7 nucleotides agree with TRBD1. Per the germline V gene, CDR1 is DFQATT and CDR2 is SNEGSKA (reference sequence). There are 13 residues in the CDR3. J lost 2 bases, V lost 6 bases, and 7 bases had no gene match. For the CDR3, the DNA is TGCAGTGCCCCCGACAGGGTGGCCTACGAGCAGTACTTC. Residues: CSAPDRVAYEQYF.

In its sample, this clonotype was seen a few times. V and J are TRBV9 and TRBJ1-6; D not certain. The CDR3 runs 14 residues. Germline V gene lookup returns CDR1 SGDLS and CDR2 YYNGEE. V was shortened by 0 bases and J by 8 bases, with 9 bases between the two germline ends. CDR3 DNA: TGTGCCAGCAGCGTAGGAGCCGAGGATTCACCCCTCCACTTT. Protein product: CASSVGAEDSPLHF.

This rearrangement joins TRBV2 to TRBJ2-1, with 8 bases matching TRBD2. Germline V gene lookup returns CDR1 SNHLY and CDR2 FYNNEI. The trim removed 5 bases at V and 9 bases at J, leaving 18 bases unmatched. This CDR3 is built from 17 residues. The chain's CDR3 is CASSLLEPAGDLGEQFF. As DNA, the CDR3 is TGTGCCAGCAGTCTCCTTGAACCAGCGGGGGACCTCGGTGAGCAGTTCTTC.

This sequence joins TRBV20-1 and TRBJ2-5, with TRBD2 matching over 9 bases. This CDR3 has 17 amino acids. With 2 bases clipped from V and 1 base from J, the junction kept 11 bases outside the gene matches. CDR1 DFQATT and CDR2 SNEGSKA come from the germline V gene (reference sequence). This CDR3 is CSARPRQAGGRQETQYF. The CDR3 bases are TGCAGTGCTAGACCGAGACAAGCGGGAGGACGCCAAGAGACCCAGTACTTC.

The rearrangement uses TRBV12-3 or TRBV12-4 and TRBJ1-5; 7 bases fit TRBD1. The ends lost 5 bases at V and 6 bases at J; junction bases unmatched: 7. CDR3 length: 14 amino acids. The CDR3 bases are TGTGCCAGCAGTACAGGGGTAGGGGGTCAGCCCCAGCATTTT. This gives the protein CASSTGVGGQPQHF.

In this sample, this clonotype turned up a few times. The gene calls are TRBV1 and TRBJ2-1; the table's D gene call, TRBD2, was not cross checked with the DNA. TRBV1 is a known pseudogene. The CDR3 extends over 15 amino acids. CDR3 in amino acids: CTSSMGLGWIDEQFF. The DNA of the CDR3 is TGCACCAGCAGTATGGGACTAGGGTGGATTGATGAGCAGTTCTTC.

This clonotype was detected ten times or more. This chain joins TRBV27 and TRBJ2-1; tentatively, D is TRBD2 (6 bases). CDR3 size: 15 residues. With 0 bases removed from V and 8 bases from J, the gap between germline ends came to 14 bases. Germline V gene sequence: CDR1 MNHEY, CDR2 SMNVEV (reference sequence). The CDR3 is CASSLSEEGRDEQFF. The CDR3, as DNA: TGTGCCAGCAGTTTATCGGAGGAGGGCAGGGATGAGCAGTTCTTC.

The chain recombines TRBV10-3 with TRBJ2-5; tentatively, D is TRBD1 (6 bases). The V end was cut by 6 bases, the J end by 3 bases, with 14 bases between. Looked up from germline, CDR1 is ENHRY and CDR2 is SYGVKD. CDR3 length equals 14 residues. The chain's CDR3 is CAIRAGVNEETQYF. CDR3 DNA: TGTGCCATCAGGGCAGGGGTAAACGAAGAGACCCAGTACTTC.

The rearrangement joins TRBV6-6 to TRBJ2-7; D ambiguous. The CDR3 length is 13 residues. The ends were cut back, 7 bases at V and 6 bases at J, with 16 bases in the middle. Germline values: CDR1 MNHNY, CDR2 SVGAGI (reference sequence). The CDR3 is CASTGRAVPEQYF. CDR3 DNA: TGTGCCAGCACAGGTAGGGCAGTGCCCGAGCAGTACTTC.

This clonotype was counted between two and nine times. The CDR3 region is CASIHPIGAGWTEAFF. CDR3 DNA: TGCGCCAGCATCCACCCTATCGGCGCCGGGTGGACTGAAGCTTTCTTT. V is TRBV4-1 and J is TRBJ1-1; no clear D. V lost 7 bases and J 5 bases, leaving 23 bases between the germline ends. Germline V gene data show CDR1 as MGHRA and CDR2 as YSYEKL. The CDR3 loop spans 16 amino acids.

This chain joins TRBV6-5 and TRBJ2-1; 12 nucleotides agree with TRBD2. This CDR3 has 15 residues. J was trimmed by 16 bases and V by 2 bases; bases with no gene match: 12. Germline V lookup: CDR1 MNHEY, CDR2 SVGAGI. The CDR3 nucleotides are TGTGCCAGCAGTTACGCTAGCGGGAGGGTAGGGGTAAAATTCTTC. This sequence encodes CASSYASGRVGVKFF.

Only a few counts were recorded for this clonotype. This chain joins TRBV7-9 and TRBJ2-1; 9 bases match TRBD1. Germline loops: CDR1 SEHNR, CDR2 FQNEAQ (reference sequence). CDR3 length: 15 amino acids. Trimming took 6 bases from V and 3 from J; bases not matched to a gene: 6. This CDR3 is CASSDDRGYYNEQFF. Here the CDR3 DNA reads TGTGCCAGCAGTGACGACAGGGGGTACTACAATGAGCAGTTCTTC. The full variable domain, rest sourced from reference TRBV7-9 and TRBJ2-1, is DTGVSQNPRHKITKRGQNVTFRCDPISEHNRLYWYRQTLGQGPEFLTYFQNEAQLEKSRLLSDRFSAERPKGSFSTLEIQRTEQGDSAMYLCASSDDRGYYNEQFFGPGTRLTVL.

The chain links TRBV6-1 to TRBJ1-4, with 10 bases fitting TRBD1. V dropped 6 bases and J dropped 6; count of bases not matched to a gene: 4. Germline values: CDR1 MNHNS, CDR2 SASEGT. The CDR3 length is 14 residues. DNA for the CDR3: TGTGCCAGCAGGGGACAGGGGCTAGATGAAAAACTGTTTTTT. Translated: CASRGQGLDEKLFF.

This clonotype was counted many times. CDR3 region: CASSFYQETQYF. CDR3 nucleotides: TGCGCCAGCAGCTTCTACCAAGAGACCCAGTACTTC. This chain uses TRBV5-1 with TRBJ2-5; unclear D gene. This CDR3 is 12 amino acids long. The germline gives CDR1 SGHRS, CDR2 YFSETQ. V lost 2 bases and J 0 bases, leaving 2 bases between the germline ends.

This chain joins TRBV5-1 and TRBJ2-7, with 8 nucleotides matching TRBD2. V dropped 3 bases and J dropped 3; count of bases not matched to a gene: 14. There are 17 residues in the CDR3. Germline CDR1 reads SGHRS; CDR2 reads YFSETQ. The CDR3 DNA reads TGCGCCAGCAGCTCTCGGTCGGGACTAGGACTGGGCTACGAGCAGTACTTC. Its protein product is CASSSRSGLGLGYEQYF.

Here the CDR3 DNA reads TGCAGCGTTTGTAGCTACCTAGCGGGAGTTCCCTACAATGAGCAGTTCTTC. Its translation: CSVCSYLAGVPYNEQFF. The chain recombines TRBV29-1 with TRBJ2-1; 10 bases are a match to TRBD2. Germline CDR1 SQVTM, CDR2 ANQGSEA. This CDR3 has 17 residues. Germline trimming cut 5 bases from V and 2 bases from J; bases unmatched to any gene: 12.

This chain connects TRBV3-1 to TRBJ2-1; perhaps TRBD1 as D (6 bases). Germline V lookup: CDR1 LGHDT, CDR2 YNNKEL (reference sequence). Trimming took 0 bases from V and 5 from J, leaving 29 bases between them. This CDR3 spans 21 amino acids. The CDR3, as DNA: TGTGCCAGCAGCCAAGATGAACGAGACCTCTTCGGGGACACCGCTGACAATGAGCAGTTCTTC. Encoded protein: CASSQDERDLFGDTADNEQFF.

CDR3 protein: CAISEQLALNNEQFF. In DNA form, the CDR3 reads TGTGCCATCAGTGAACAACTAGCACTCAACAATGAGCAGTTCTTC. V gene TRBV10-3 combines with J gene TRBJ2-1; D may be TRBD2 (6 bases). The CDR3 consists of 15 residues. Deletions cut 3 bases from V and 5 bases from J, with 14 bases between. The germline V gene has CDR1 ENHRY and CDR2 SYGVKD.

V and J are TRBV3-1 and TRBJ1-1, with D uncertain. This CDR3 region has 12 residues. Germline V gene sequence: CDR1 LGHDT, CDR2 YNNKEL (reference sequence). Trimming shortened V by 0 bases and J by 6 bases, and 5 bases separated the two germline ends. CDR3 sequence (DNA): TGTGCCAGCAGCCAAGATTACTCTGAAGCTTTCTTT. This codes for CASSQDYSEAFF.

The rearrangement uses TRBV29-1 and TRBJ2-7; D possibly corresponds to TRBD1 (6 bases). Germline V CDR1 and CDR2: SQVTM, ANQGSEA. With 7 bases removed from V and 3 bases from J, the gap between germline ends came to 16 bases. The CDR3 runs 13 residues. CDR3 DNA: TGCAGCGACTCGGACAGACGAGGCTACGAGCAGTACTTC. Translation gives CSDSDRRGYEQYF.

The sample holds a few counts of this clonotype. J is TRBJ2-5 and V is TRBV20-1, with TRBD1 matching over 8 bases. The CDR3 runs 14 residues. V lost 0 bases, J lost 5 bases, and 5 bases stayed unmatched. Germline values: CDR1 DFQATT, CDR2 SNEGSKA (reference sequence). The CDR3 nucleotides read TGCAGTGCTAGAGAGACCCACAGGGGGGAGACCCAGTACTTC. Amino acids: CSARETHRGETQYF.

The sample holds a few counts of this clonotype. This sequence joins TRBV12-3 or TRBV12-4 and TRBJ2-3; 7 nucleotides match TRBD1. V was clipped by 4 bases and J by 6 bases; unmatched bases: 7. This CDR3 spans 14 amino acids. CDR3 bases: TGTGCCAGCAGTTACCTGACAGGGTATGATACGCAGTATTTT. Translated, it gives CASSYLTGYDTQYF.

V usage is TRBV5-1 and J usage is TRBJ1-4; D is possibly TRBD1 (5 bases). This CDR3 has 15 residues. The V end lost 2 bases, the J end lost 0 bases, and 8 bases lay between the germline ends. Germline assignment: CDR1 SGHRS and CDR2 YFSETQ. The CDR3 nucleotides read TGCGCCAGCAGCTTCAGGGCGCCAACTAATGAAAAACTGTTTTTT. Its translation is CASSFRAPTNEKLFF.

The chain employs TRBV12-3 or TRBV12-4 and TRBJ1-3; a weak D match, TRBD1 (6 bases). The CDR3 is 19 amino acids. Trimming cost V 2 bases and J 0 bases, with 20 bases left between them. The CDR3 nucleotides read TGTGCCAGCAGTTTATGGAGGGGGAACAGGGCTTTCTCTGGAAACACCATATATTTT. As protein: CASSLWRGNRAFSGNTIYF.

V and J are TRBV11-2 and TRBJ2-2; 7 bases match TRBD1. V lost 5 bases and J lost 7; bases outside the gene matches: 13. Germline V gene data show CDR1 as SGHAT and CDR2 as FQNNGV. CDR3 length: 16 residues. The CDR3, as DNA: TGTGCCAGCAGCAGTACTAAGGGGGCTAAGGGCGGGGAGCTGTTTTTT. It translates to CASSSTKGAKGGELFF.

The rearrangement joins TRBV6-5 to TRBJ2-1; TRBD2 is a possible D gene (7 bases). This CDR3 is 15 amino acids long. The germline V and J ends were trimmed by 2 bases and 4 bases, with 12 bases remaining between them. The germline gives CDR1 MNHEY, CDR2 SVGAGI. The CDR3 sequence: CASSYGGGGYNEQFF. The CDR3, as DNA: TGTGCCAGCAGTTACGGAGGGGGAGGGTACAATGAGCAGTTCTTC.

The table lists this clonotype with a few counts. This chain connects TRBV29-1 to TRBJ2-1; 8 positions agree with TRBD1. Unmatched junction bases numbered 4, after V lost 3 bases and J lost 12 bases. The CDR3 contains 11 residues. The germline V gene encodes CDR1 SQVTM and CDR2 ANQGSEA. The CDR3, as DNA: TGCAGCGTTGACTCCGGGACAGGGCAGTTCTTC. This sequence encodes CSVDSGTGQFF.